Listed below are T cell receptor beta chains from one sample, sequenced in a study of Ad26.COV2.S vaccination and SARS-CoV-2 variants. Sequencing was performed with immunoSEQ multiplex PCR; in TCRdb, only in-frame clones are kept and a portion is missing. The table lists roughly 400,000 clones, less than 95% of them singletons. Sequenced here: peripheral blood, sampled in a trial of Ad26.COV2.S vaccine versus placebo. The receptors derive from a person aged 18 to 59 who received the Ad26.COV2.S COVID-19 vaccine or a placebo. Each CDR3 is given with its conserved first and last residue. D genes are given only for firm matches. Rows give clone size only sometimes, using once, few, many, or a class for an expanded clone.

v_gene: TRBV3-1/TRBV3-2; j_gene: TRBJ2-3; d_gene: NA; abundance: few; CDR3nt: TGTGCCAGCAGCCAAGGTCCCTACACAGATACGCAGTATTTT; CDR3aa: CASSQGPYTDTQYF
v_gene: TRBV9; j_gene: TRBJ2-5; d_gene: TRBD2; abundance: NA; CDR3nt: TGTGCCAGCAGCGTAGGGACTAGCGGCGGTCAAGAGACCCAGTACTTC; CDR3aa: CASSVGTSGGQETQYF
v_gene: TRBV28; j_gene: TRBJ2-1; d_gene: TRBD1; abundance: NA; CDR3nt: TGTGCCAGCAGTCCGTACGACAGGGGAGTCAATGAGCAGTTCTTC; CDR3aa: CASSPYDRGVNEQFF
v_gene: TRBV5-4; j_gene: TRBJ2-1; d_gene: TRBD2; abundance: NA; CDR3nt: TGTGCCAGCAGCTTGAAGACTAGCGGGAGGGGCAATGAGCAGTTCTTC; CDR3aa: CASSLKTSGRGNEQFF
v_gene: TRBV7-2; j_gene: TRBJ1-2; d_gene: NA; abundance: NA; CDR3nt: TGTGCCAGCAGCTCCGGCGGCTTCGAAGCTAACTATGGCTACACCTTC; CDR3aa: CASSSGGFEANYGYTF
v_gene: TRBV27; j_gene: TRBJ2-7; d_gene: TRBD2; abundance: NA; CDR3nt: TGTGCCAGCAGGAAAGCGGGAGACTCCTACGAGCAGTACTTC; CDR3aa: CASRKAGDSYEQYF
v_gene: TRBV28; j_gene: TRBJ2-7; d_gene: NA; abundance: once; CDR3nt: TGTGCCAGCAGTTCCCGGGTAGGGGGGGACTACGAGCAGTACTTC; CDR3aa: CASSSRVGGDYEQYF
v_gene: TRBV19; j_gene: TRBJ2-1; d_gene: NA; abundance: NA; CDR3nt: TGTGCCAGTAGTATGGATGAGAGCCGGGCTAGCGAGATATGGGGTGAGCAGTTCTTC; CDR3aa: CASSMDESRASEIWGEQFF
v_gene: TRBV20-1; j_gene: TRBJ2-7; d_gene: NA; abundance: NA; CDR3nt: TGCAGTGCTAGTTCGGCTAGCCGTTACGAGCAGTACTTC; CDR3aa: CSASSASRYEQYF
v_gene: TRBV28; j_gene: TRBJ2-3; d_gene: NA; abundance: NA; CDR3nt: TGTGCCAGCACCCAATTTTATGAGGAAGATACGCAGTATTTT; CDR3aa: CASTQFYEEDTQYF
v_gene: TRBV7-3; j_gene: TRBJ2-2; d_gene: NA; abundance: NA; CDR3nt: TGTGCCAGCAGCTCCATGGGGAAAGGGGAGCTGTTTTTT; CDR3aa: CASSSMGKGELFF
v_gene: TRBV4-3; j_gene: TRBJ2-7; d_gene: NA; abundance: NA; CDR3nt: TGCGCCAGCAGCCAGGGGACCAAGCAGTACTTC; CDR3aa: CASSQGTKQYF
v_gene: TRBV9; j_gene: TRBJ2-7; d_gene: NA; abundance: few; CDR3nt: TGTGCCAGCAGCGTAGATCCTAGCGATATCGCCTTCGAGCAGTACTTC; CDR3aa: CASSVDPSDIAFEQYF
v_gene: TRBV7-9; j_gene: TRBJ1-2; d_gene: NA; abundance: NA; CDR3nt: TGTGCCAGCAGCTCCGACAGGAGGAGTGGCTACACCTTC; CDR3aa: CASSSDRRSGYTF
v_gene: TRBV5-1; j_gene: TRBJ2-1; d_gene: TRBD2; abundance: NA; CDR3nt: TGCGCCAGCAGCTACTCGGGAGGGCCTTACAATGAGCAGTTCTTC; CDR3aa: CASSYSGGPYNEQFF
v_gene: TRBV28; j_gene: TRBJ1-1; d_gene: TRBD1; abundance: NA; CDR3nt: TGTGCCAGCAGTTTACCCCGACAGGGGAGGAACACTGAAGCTTTCTTT; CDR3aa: CASSLPRQGRNTEAFF
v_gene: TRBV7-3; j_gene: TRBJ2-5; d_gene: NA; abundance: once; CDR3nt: TGTGCCAGCAGCCGATCGAGAGAGACCCAGTACTTC; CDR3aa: CASSRSRETQYF
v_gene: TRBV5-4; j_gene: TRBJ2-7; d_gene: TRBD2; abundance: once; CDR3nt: TGTGCCAGCAGCTTATCGGGACTAGCGACCCTGGAGCAGTACTTC; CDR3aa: CASSLSGLATLEQYF
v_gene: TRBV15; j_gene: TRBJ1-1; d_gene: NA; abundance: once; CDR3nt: TGTGCCACCAGCAGAGATGTCGATTGGCAGGGGCGCACTGAAGCTTTCTTT; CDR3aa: CATSRDVDWQGRTEAFF
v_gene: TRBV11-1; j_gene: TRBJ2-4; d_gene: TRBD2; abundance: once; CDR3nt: TGTGCCAGCAGCTCCGGGACTAGCGGGCCTCAAGGCATTCAGTACTTC; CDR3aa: CASSSGTSGPQGIQYF
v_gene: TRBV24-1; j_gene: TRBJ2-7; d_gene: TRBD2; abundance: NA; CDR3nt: TGTGCCACCAGTGAGGCCACTAGCGGGAGCGACGAGCAGTACTTC; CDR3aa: CATSEATSGSDEQYF
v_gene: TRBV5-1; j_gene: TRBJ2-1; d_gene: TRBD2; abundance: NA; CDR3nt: TGCGCCAGCAGCTTGGGAGGACTAGCGGGAGGAAATGAGCAGTTCTTC; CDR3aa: CASSLGGLAGGNEQFF